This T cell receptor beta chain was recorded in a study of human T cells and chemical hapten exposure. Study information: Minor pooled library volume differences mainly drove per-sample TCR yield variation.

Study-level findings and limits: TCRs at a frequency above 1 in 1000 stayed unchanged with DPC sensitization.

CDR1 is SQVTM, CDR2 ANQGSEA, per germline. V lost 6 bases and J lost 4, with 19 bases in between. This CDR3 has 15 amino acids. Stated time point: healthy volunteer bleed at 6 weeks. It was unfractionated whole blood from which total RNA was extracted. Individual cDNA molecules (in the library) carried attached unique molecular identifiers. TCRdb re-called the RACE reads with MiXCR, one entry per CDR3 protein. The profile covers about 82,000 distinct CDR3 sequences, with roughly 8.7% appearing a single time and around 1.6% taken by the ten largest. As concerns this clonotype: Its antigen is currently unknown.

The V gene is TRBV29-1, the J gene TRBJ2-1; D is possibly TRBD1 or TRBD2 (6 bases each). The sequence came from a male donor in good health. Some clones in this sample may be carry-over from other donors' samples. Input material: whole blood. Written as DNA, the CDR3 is TGCAGCGTCTCCAAGGGGGGACGCCAGTACAATGAGCAGTTCTTC. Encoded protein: CSVSKGGRQYNEQFF.